This passage covers 29 T cell receptor beta chains from one sample sequenced in a study of cytomegalovirus exposure and HLA in healthy donors. PCR used 60 Vbeta primers and 13 Jbeta primers. The data were produced by immunoSEQ multiplex PCR, yet TCRdb's version contains in-frame clones alone and is incomplete. The data show about 160,000 clones, under 90% seen once. Sample: PBMCs. The receptors come from a man aged 25 to 40 in good health and CMV-seronegative.

This clone was found a few times. The V and J genes are TRBV7-3 and TRBJ1-3; 8 nucleotides line up with TRBD1. The J segment lost 3 bases and the V segment lost 5 bases, leaving 3 bases of the junction unmatched. The germline V gene has CDR1 SGHTA and CDR2 FQGTGA. The CDR3 is made up of 14 amino acids. The CDR3 DNA follows: TGTGCCAGCAGCGCGACAGGGGATGGAAACACCATATATTTT. Amino acid sequence: CASSATGDGNTIYF.

V usage is TRBV29-1 and J usage is TRBJ2-1; D possibly corresponds to TRBD1 (5 bases). CDR1 and CDR2 from the germline V gene are SQVTM and ANQGSEA. Trimming shortened V by 3 bases and J by 1 base, and 10 bases separated the two germline ends. CDR3 length: 14 amino acids. DNA for the CDR3: TGCAGCGTTGAGGGCAGGGTTTCCTACAATGAGCAGTTCTTC. Protein product: CSVEGRVSYNEQFF.

This rearrangement joins TRBV27 to TRBJ2-1; a weak D match, TRBD1 (7 bases). This CDR3 is 15 amino acids long. Germline V gene lookup returns CDR1 MNHEY and CDR2 SMNVEV (reference sequence). Trimming pared 2 bases from V and 2 bases from J, leaving 10 bases between. CDR3 sequence (DNA): TGTGCCAGCAGTTTAGTCAGGGGGGCCTACAATGAGCAGTTCTTC. Translating it yields CASSLVRGAYNEQFF.

A single count supports this clone. The CDR3 region is CASSRSGTDYGYTF. CDR3 nucleotides: TGTGCCAGCAGTCGTTCCGGGACAGACTATGGCTACACCTTC. The chain has TRBV27 and TRBJ1-2, with 7 nucleotides matching TRBD1. V lost 5 bases to trimming and J lost 3 bases; unmatched junction nucleotides: 6. Germline CDR1 reads MNHEY; CDR2 reads SMNVEV (reference sequence). The CDR3 has 14 amino acids.

CDR3: CASSPDSSDTQYF. The CDR3 DNA follows: TGTGCCAGCTCACCAGACTCTTCAGATACGCAGTATTTT. The V gene is TRBV18, the J gene TRBJ2-3; D remains unclear. CDR3 size: 13 residues. Germline V gene sequence: CDR1 KGHSH, CDR2 LQKENI. V shed 2 bases and J shed 4 bases, with 7 bases lying between them.

The sample holds a few counts of this clone. The chain is built from TRBV4-1 and TRBJ1-4; 8 positions match TRBD1. This CDR3 comprises 17 residues. Unmatched junction bases numbered 6, after V lost 3 bases and J lost 0 bases. CDR1 is MGHRA, CDR2 YSYEKL, per germline. The DNA for the CDR3 is TGCGCCAGCAGCCAGACAGGGGCTGCTCCAACTAATGAAAAACTGTTTTTT. Amino acid sequence: CASSQTGAAPTNEKLFF.

The table lists this clone with a few counts. The chain recombines TRBV2 with TRBJ2-2, with 7 bases matching TRBD1. CDR1 SNHLY and CDR2 FYNNEI come from the germline V gene. This CDR3 comprises 16 residues. With 7 bases clipped from V and 6 bases from J, the junction kept 14 bases outside the gene matches. In nucleotides, the CDR3 is TGTGCCAGCACCCCGAGGGGGCGCAACGCGGCCGGGGAGCTGTTTTTT. Residues: CASTPRGRNAAGELFF.

There are a few counts of this clone. This rearrangement joins TRBV10-1 to TRBJ2-7; 8 bases align to TRBD2. The CDR3 runs 15 residues. V gave up 6 bases and J gave up 3 bases; unmatched junction bases: 10. Germline CDR1 and CDR2: WNHNN and SYGVQD (reference sequence). The CDR3 loop reads CASSPGRAGVYEQYF. The CDR3 DNA follows: TGCGCCAGCAGCCCCGGGAGAGCGGGGGTCTACGAGCAGTACTTC.

The chain combines TRBV9 with TRBJ2-1; 9 bases are shared with TRBD2. With V trimmed by 4 bases and J by 6 bases, 17 bases remained unmatched. Germline assignment: CDR1 SGDLS and CDR2 YYNGEE. The CDR3 extends over 18 amino acids. The CDR3 here is CASSPLPPGGSGSNEQFF. The CDR3 DNA is TGTGCCAGCAGCCCTCTCCCCCCGGGGGGTAGCGGGAGCAATGAGCAGTTCTTC.

The rearrangement links TRBV30 to TRBJ1-2, with 7 bases identical to TRBD1. CDR1 is GTSNPN, CDR2 SVGIG, per germline (reference sequence). There are 13 residues in the CDR3. Trimming at V came to 4 bases and at J to 4 bases, leaving 6 bases not matched to a gene. The CDR3 DNA sequence: TGTGCCTGGAAAAGAGGGGGCGGCTATGGCTACACCTTC. Its translation is CAWKRGGGYGYTF.

The chain is built from TRBV7-2 and TRBJ1-1, with TRBD1 matching 9 bases. The CDR3 consists of 15 residues. The junction had 7 bases not matched to a gene; V was cut back by 5 bases and J by 3 bases. The germline V gene has CDR1 SGHTA and CDR2 FQGNSA. CDR3 nucleotide sequence: TGTGCCAGCAGCCTCGAAACAGGGGGCGACACTGAAGCTTTCTTT. As protein: CASSLETGGDTEAFF.

The rearrangement links TRBV5-1 to TRBJ2-2; D might be TRBD1 (5 bases). Trimming cost V 0 bases and J 5 bases, with 8 bases left between them. CDR3 length equals 14 residues. Germline V CDR1 and CDR2: SGHRS, YFSETQ. CDR3: CASSLEGVTGELFF. CDR3 sequence (DNA): TGCGCCAGCAGCTTGGAAGGGGTTACCGGGGAGCTGTTTTTT. Supplemented by reference TRBV5-1 and TRBJ2-2, the full variable domain reads KAGVTQTPRYLIKTRGQQVTLSCSPISGHRSVSWYQQTPGQGLQFLFEYFSETQRNKGNFPGRFSGRQFSNSRSEMNVSTLELGDSALYLCASSLEGVTGELFFGEGSRLTVL.

This clone is a singleton in its sample. V is TRBV19 and J is TRBJ1-1; 8 bases are a match to TRBD1. V lost 7 bases and J lost 8; bases outside the gene matches: 9. Germline V gene data show CDR1 as LNHDA and CDR2 as SQIVND (reference sequence). The CDR3 length is 13 residues. The DNA of the CDR3 is TGTGCCAGTATGCGGCAGGGGGCAAGAGAAGCTTTCTTT. Translated, it gives CASMRQGAREAFF. Variable domain in full (rest from reference TRBV19 and TRBJ1-1): DGGITQSPKYLFRKEGQNVTLSCEQNLNHDAMYWYRQDPGQGLRLIYYSQIVNDFQKGDIAEGYSVSREKKESFPLTVTSAQKNPTAFYLCASMRQGAREAFFGQGTRLTVV.

The chain joins TRBV5-4 to TRBJ1-3; D possibly corresponds to TRBD1 (6 bases). The length of the CDR3 is 14 residues. The germline V gene encodes CDR1 SGHNT and CDR2 YYREEE (reference sequence). V lost 6 bases, J lost 2 bases, and 12 bases lay in between. CDR3 protein: CASNLQGTGNTIYF. CDR3 in DNA: TGTGCCAGCAATTTACAGGGTACTGGAAACACCATATATTTT. Complete variable domain (other parts from reference TRBV5-4 and TRBJ1-3): ETGVTQSPTHLIKTRGQQVTLRCSSQSGHNTVSWYQQALGQGPQFIFQYYREEENGRGNFPPRFSGLQFPNYSSELNVNALELDDSALYLCASNLQGTGNTIYFGEGSWLTVV.

This clone was counted only a few times. The CDR3 loop reads CSVPSRSSYEQYF. The CDR3 nucleotides read TGCAGCGTTCCAAGCCGATCGTCCTACGAGCAGTACTTC. The chain employs TRBV29-1 and TRBJ2-7; D is ambiguous. Trimming took 5 bases from V and 1 from J, leaving 12 bases between them. Germline CDR1 is SQVTM and CDR2 is ANQGSEA. This CDR3 has 13 amino acids.

This clone was recorded many times. The V gene is TRBV7-3, the J gene TRBJ2-2; D perhaps matches TRBD2 (5 bases). Looked up from germline, CDR1 is SGHTA and CDR2 is FQGTGA. The CDR3 is 16 amino acids. V was shortened by 1 base and J by 8 bases, with 17 bases between the two germline ends. The CDR3 DNA follows: TGTGCCAGCAGCTTAAGTTATGGCCGTTCGGGGGGGGAGCTGTTTTTT. As protein: CASSLSYGRSGGELFF. Together with reference TRBV7-3 and TRBJ2-2, the CDR3 gives the full variable domain: GAGVSQTPSNKVTEKGKYVELRCDPISGHTALYWYRQSLGQGPEFLIYFQGTGAADDSGLPNDRFFAVRPEGSVSTLKIQRTERGDSAVYLCASSLSYGRSGGELFFGEGSRLTVL.

This chain joins TRBV7-9 and TRBJ2-7; D is perhaps TRBD2 (6 bases). From germline, CDR1 is SEHNR and CDR2 FQNEAQ (reference sequence). V dropped 5 bases and J dropped 0 bases, with 11 bases sitting between them. The CDR3 runs 14 residues. CDR3 loop: CASSAPSDSYEQYF. The CDR3 DNA reads TGTGCCAGCAGCGCCCCTAGCGACTCCTACGAGCAGTACTTC.

This clone appeared once. The V and J genes are TRBV7-9 and TRBJ1-2, with D perhaps TRBD1 (6 bases). V was pared by 0 bases and J by 8 bases, with 16 bases between. Germline V gene lookup returns CDR1 SEHNR and CDR2 FQNEAQ (reference sequence). The CDR3 has 15 residues. CDR3 in DNA: TGTGCCAGCAGCTTAGCAGGACAGAAACGCGGCGGCTACACCTTC. Protein sequence: CASSLAGQKRGGYTF.

The chain combines TRBV5-1 with TRBJ1-2; D is unresolved. Germline assignment: CDR1 SGHRS and CDR2 YFSETQ. The length of the CDR3 is 15 residues. The V and J ends lost 0 bases and 5 bases respectively, with 14 bases between them. The CDR3 sequence: CASSLGLLEVYGYTF. DNA for the CDR3: TGCGCCAGCAGCTTGGGACTGCTAGAAGTTTATGGCTACACCTTC.

The rearrangement links TRBV7-3 to TRBJ2-7; 13 bases are a match to TRBD2. Looked up from germline, CDR1 is SGHTA and CDR2 is FQGTGA. CDR3 size: 15 residues. The trim removed 4 bases at V and 4 bases at J, leaving 4 bases unmatched. The CDR3 DNA reads as TGTGCCAGCAGCTCCTGGACTAGCGGGAGATACGAGCAGTACTTC. Its protein is CASSSWTSGRYEQYF. Full variable domain (rest looked up from reference TRBV7-3 and TRBJ2-7): GAGVSQTPSNKVTEKGKYVELRCDPISGHTALYWYRQSLGQGPEFLIYFQGTGAADDSGLPNDRFFAVRPEGSVSTLKIQRTERGDSAVYLCASSSWTSGRYEQYFGPGTRLTVT.

V is TRBV28 and J is TRBJ1-1, with D perhaps TRBD1 (6 bases). Per germline, CDR1 MDHEN and CDR2 SYDVKM. Deletions cut 5 bases from V and 4 bases from J, with 14 bases between. This CDR3 is 14 amino acids long. The CDR3 region is CASSPRQAGTEAFF. In DNA, the CDR3 is TGTGCCAGCAGTCCCCGACAGGCGGGCACTGAAGCTTTCTTT.

This clone was counted a single time. The chain couples TRBV19 to TRBJ1-5; D possibly corresponds to TRBD1 (6 bases). The CDR3 is made up of 16 amino acids. Germline CDR1 is LNHDA and CDR2 is SQIVND (reference sequence). The V end lost 0 bases, the J end lost 2 bases, and 11 bases lay between the germline ends. The CDR3 nucleotides are TGTGCCAGTAGTATAGAGGCAGGGGTTCGCAATCAGCCCCAGCATTTT. It specifies CASSIEAGVRNQPQHF. Supplemented by reference TRBV19 and TRBJ1-5, the full variable domain reads DGGITQSPKYLFRKEGQNVTLSCEQNLNHDAMYWYRQDPGQGLRLIYYSQIVNDFQKGDIAEGYSVSREKKESFPLTVTSAQKNPTAFYLCASSIEAGVRNQPQHFGDGTRLSIL.

The chain has TRBV19 and TRBJ2-4; a weak D match, TRBD2 (5 bases). Germline lookup yields CDR1 LNHDA and CDR2 SQIVND (reference sequence). V was cut by 6 bases and J by 3 bases, with 15 bases left in between. This CDR3 has 15 residues. Here the CDR3 DNA reads TGTGCCAGTAGCCCTCTGACTAATCTCAAAAACATTCAGTACTTC. As protein: CASSPLTNLKNIQYF.

The chain has TRBV6-1 and TRBJ2-5; D unclear. Trimming removed 2 bases at V and 11 bases at J, with 15 bases between. This CDR3 has 13 amino acids. Per germline, CDR1 MNHNS and CDR2 SASEGT. The CDR3 sequence is CASSENGAYQQYF. The CDR3 DNA reads TGTGCCAGCAGTGAAAATGGAGCTTATCAGCAGTACTTC.

V gene TRBV19 combines with J gene TRBJ1-1, with 9 bases fitting TRBD1. Losses at the gene ends were 2 bases for V and 0 bases for J; bases not matched to a gene: 7. Germline V CDR1 and CDR2: LNHDA, SQIVND (reference sequence). This CDR3 comprises 17 residues. This CDR3 reads CASSINTGGSMNTEAFF. The CDR3 DNA sequence: TGTGCCAGTAGTATAAACACAGGGGGCTCGATGAACACTGAAGCTTTCTTT.

V is TRBV19 and J is TRBJ1-2; 8 bases align to TRBD1. Per the germline V gene, CDR1 is LNHDA and CDR2 is SQIVND (reference sequence). With V trimmed by 2 bases and J by 2 bases, 7 bases remained unmatched. This CDR3 comprises 16 residues. The DNA of the CDR3 is TGTGCCAGTAGTATACTGGACAGGGTGAGGAACTATGGCTACACCTTC. Protein: CASSILDRVRNYGYTF.

This chain uses TRBV27 with TRBJ1-5; 7 nucleotides align to TRBD1. The CDR3 extends over 17 amino acids. The germline gives CDR1 MNHEY, CDR2 SMNVEV (reference sequence). The V and J ends lost 5 bases and 4 bases, in that order; junction bases with no gene match: 14. Here the CDR3 DNA reads TGTGCCAGCAGTGCCAAGACAGGGAGCAACCTGAATCAGCCCCAGCATTTT. Translated, it gives CASSAKTGSNLNQPQHF.

The chain links TRBV7-2 to TRBJ1-2, with no clear D. Germline V lookup: CDR1 SGHTA, CDR2 FQGNSA. This CDR3 region has 11 residues. Trimming stripped 8 bases from V and 4 bases from J, with 8 bases between. CDR3 loop: CASSLSYGYTF. The CDR3 bases are TGTGCCAGCTCCCTGTCCTATGGCTACACCTTC.

The rearrangement uses TRBV4-3 and TRBJ1-2; D gene uncertain. CDR3 size: 13 residues. The germline V gene has CDR1 LGHNA and CDR2 YSLEER. Trimming removed 3 bases from V and 4 bases from J, with 9 bases in between. The CDR3 DNA reads TGCGCCAGCAGCCAGACACTGAGCTATGGCTACACCTTC. It is translated as CASSQTLSYGYTF.